This T cell receptor (beta chain) was observed in a study of blood T cell repertoires in COVID-19. Here immunoSEQ multiplex PCR was the method, and the copy in TCRdb shows in-frame clones only, minus some. The table shows roughly 72,000 clones, with roughly 88% occurring only once. Germline CDR1 SGHDT, CDR2 YYEEEE. V was clipped by 0 bases and J by 6 bases, with 7 bases between them. This CDR3 has 13 residues. The chain links TRBV5-6 to TRBJ1-5; D is ambiguous. Source material: peripheral blood. This receptor was identified in a human donor in a cohort sampled during active COVID-19. The CDR3 is CASSLALGQPQHF. The CDR3 nucleotides are TGTGCCAGCAGCTTGGCCCTAGGTCAGCCCCAGCATTTT.